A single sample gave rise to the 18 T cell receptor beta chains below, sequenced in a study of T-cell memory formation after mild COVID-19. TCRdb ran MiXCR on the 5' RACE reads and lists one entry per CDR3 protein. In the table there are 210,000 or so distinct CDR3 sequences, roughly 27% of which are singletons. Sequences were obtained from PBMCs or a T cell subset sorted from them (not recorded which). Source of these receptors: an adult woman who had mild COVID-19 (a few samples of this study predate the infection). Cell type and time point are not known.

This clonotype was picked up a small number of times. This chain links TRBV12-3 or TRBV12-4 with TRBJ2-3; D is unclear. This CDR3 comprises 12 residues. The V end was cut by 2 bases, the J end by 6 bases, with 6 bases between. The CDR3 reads CASSLNSDTQYF. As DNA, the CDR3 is TGTGCCAGCAGTTTAAATTCTGATACGCAGTATTTT.

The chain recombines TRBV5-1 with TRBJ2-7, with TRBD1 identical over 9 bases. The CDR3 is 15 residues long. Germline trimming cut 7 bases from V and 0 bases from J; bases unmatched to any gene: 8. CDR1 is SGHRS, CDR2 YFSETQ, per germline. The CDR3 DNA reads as TGCGCCAGCTCCTCCCAGGGACAGGGCTCCTACGAGCAGTACTTC. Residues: CASSSQGQGSYEQYF.

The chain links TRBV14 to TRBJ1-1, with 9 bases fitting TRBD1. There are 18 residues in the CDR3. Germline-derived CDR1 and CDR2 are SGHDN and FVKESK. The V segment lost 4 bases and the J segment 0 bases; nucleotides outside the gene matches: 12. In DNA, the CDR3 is TGTGCCAGCAGCCCCCGGGCGGACAGGGGACTAATGAACACTGAAGCTTTCTTT. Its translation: CASSPRADRGLMNTEAFF.

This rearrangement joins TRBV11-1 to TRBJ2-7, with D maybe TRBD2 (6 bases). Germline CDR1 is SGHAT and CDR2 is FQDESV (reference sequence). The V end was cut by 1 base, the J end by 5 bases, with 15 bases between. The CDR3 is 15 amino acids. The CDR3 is CASSLDSGSWDEQYF. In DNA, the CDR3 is TGTGCCAGCAGCTTAGATAGCGGTTCATGGGACGAGCAGTACTTC. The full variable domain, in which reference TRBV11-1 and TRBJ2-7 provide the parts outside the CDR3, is EAEVAQSPRYKITEKSQAVAFWCDPISGHATLYWYRQILGQGPELLVQFQDESVVDDSQLPKDRFSAERLKGVDSTLKIQPAELGDSAMYLCASSLDSGSWDEQYFGPGTRLTVT.

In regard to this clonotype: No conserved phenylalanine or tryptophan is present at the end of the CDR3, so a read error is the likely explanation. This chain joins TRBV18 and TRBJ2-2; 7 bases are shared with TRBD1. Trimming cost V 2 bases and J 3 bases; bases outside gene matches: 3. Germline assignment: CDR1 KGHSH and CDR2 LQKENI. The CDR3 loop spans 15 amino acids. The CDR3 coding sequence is TGTGCCAGCTCACCAGCGGACAGGTACACCGGGGAGCTGTTTCTT. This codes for CASSPADRYTGELFL.

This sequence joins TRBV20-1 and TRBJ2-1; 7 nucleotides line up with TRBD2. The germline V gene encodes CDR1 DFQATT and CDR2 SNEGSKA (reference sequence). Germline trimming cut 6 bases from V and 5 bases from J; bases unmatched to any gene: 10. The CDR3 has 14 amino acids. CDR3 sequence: CSASPGTKHNEQFF. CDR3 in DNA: TGCAGTGCCTCCCCCGGGACTAAGCACAATGAGCAGTTCTTC.

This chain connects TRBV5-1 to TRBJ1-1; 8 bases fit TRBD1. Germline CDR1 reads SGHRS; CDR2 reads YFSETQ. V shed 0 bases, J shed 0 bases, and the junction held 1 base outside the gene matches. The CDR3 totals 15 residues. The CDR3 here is CASSLGQGMNTEAFF. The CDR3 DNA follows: TGCGCCAGCAGCTTGGGACAGGGGATGAACACTGAAGCTTTCTTT.

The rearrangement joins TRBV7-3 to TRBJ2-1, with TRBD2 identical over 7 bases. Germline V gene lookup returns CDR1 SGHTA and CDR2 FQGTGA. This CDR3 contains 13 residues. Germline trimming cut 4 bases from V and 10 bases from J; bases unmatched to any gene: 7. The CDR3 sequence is CASSWSHGGEQFF. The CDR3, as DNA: TGTGCCAGCAGCTGGAGCCACGGGGGGGAGCAGTTCTTC.

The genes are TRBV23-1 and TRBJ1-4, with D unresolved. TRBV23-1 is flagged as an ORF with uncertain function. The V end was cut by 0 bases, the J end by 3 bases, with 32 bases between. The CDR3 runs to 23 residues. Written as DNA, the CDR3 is TGCGCCAGCAGTCAATCGGCGGTCAAAGCGGGTATCCATGAGGAGATGGCTAATGAAAAACTGTTTTTT. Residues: CASSQSAVKAGIHEEMANEKLFF.

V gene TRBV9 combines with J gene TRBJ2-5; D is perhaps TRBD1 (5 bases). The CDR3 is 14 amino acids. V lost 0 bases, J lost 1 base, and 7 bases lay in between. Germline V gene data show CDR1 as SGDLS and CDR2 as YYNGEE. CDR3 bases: TGTGCCAGCAGCGTAGGACAGCCCCAAGAGACCCAGTACTTC. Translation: CASSVGQPQETQYF.

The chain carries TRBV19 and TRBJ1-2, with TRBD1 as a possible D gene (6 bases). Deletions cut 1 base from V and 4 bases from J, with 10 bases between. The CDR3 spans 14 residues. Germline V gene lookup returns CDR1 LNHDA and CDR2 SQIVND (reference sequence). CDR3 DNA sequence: TGTGCCAGTAGTATAGCCCCCAGGGGCTATGGCTACACCTTC. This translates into CASSIAPRGYGYTF.

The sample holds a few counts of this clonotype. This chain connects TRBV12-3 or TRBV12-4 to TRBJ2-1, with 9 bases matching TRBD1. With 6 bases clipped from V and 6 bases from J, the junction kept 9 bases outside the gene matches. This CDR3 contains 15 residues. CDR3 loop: CASSQGQGIGNEQFF. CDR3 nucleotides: TGTGCCAGCAGCCAAGGACAGGGGATAGGCAATGAGCAGTTCTTC.

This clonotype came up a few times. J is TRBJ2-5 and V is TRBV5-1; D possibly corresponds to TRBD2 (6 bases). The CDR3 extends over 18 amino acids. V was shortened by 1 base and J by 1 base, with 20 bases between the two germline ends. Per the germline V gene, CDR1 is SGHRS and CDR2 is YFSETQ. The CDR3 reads CASSLYPQFGGSQETQYF. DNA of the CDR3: TGCGCCAGCAGCTTGTACCCTCAATTCGGGGGTTCCCAAGAGACCCAGTACTTC.

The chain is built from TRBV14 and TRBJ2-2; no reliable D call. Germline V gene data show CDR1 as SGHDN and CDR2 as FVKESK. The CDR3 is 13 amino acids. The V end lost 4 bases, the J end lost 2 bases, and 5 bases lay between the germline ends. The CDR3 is CASSRGNTGELFF. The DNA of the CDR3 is TGTGCCAGCAGCCGGGGTAACACCGGGGAGCTGTTTTTT.

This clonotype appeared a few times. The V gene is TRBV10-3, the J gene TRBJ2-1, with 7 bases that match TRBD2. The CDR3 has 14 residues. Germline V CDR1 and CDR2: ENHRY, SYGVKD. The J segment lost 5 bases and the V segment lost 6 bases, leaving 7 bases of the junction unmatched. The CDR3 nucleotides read TGTGCCATCAGAGAGGGGACTACCAACAATGAGCAGTTCTTC. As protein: CAIREGTTNNEQFF.

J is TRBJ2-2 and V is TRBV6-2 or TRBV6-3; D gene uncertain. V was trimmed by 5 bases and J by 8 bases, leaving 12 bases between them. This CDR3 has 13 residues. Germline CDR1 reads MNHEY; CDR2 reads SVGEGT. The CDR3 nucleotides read TGTGCCAGCAGTCCTCAGAAGTTGGGGGAGCTGTTTTTT. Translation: CASSPQKLGELFF.

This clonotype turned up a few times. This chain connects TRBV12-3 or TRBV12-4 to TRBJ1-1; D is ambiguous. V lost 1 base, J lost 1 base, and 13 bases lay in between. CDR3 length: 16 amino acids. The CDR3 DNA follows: TGTGCCAGCAGTTTAGAGACACCTAAAGAGAACACTGAAGCTTTCTTT. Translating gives CASSLETPKENTEAFF.

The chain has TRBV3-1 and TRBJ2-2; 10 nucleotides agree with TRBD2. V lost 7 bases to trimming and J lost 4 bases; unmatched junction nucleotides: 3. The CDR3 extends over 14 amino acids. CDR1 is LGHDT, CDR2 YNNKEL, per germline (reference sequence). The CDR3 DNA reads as TGTGCCAGCATGAGCGGGGGGGCCACCGGGGAGCTGTTTTTT. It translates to CASMSGGATGELFF.